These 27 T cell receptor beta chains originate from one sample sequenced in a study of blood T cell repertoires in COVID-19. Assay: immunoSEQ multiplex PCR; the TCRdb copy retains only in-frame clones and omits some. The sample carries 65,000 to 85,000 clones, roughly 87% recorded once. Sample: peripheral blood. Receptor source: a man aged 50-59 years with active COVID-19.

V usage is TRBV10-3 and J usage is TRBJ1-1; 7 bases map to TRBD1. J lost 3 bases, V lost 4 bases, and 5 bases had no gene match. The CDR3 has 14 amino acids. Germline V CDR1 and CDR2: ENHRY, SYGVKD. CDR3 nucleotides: TGTGCCATCAGTGTAACAGGGGCAGACACTGAAGCTTTCTTT. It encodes CAISVTGADTEAFF.

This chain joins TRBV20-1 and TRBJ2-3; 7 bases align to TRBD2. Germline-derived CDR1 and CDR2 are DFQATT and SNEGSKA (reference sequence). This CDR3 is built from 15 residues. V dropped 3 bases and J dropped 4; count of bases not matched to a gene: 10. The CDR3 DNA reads TGCAGTGCTAGTAGAGCTAGCGGTGGCCCAGATACGCAGTATTTT. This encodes CSASRASGGPDTQYF.

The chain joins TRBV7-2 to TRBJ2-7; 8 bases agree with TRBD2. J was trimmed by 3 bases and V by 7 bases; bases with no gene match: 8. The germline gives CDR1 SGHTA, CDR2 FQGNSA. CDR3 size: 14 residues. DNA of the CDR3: TGTGCCAGCAAAAGATCCGGGGGGGGCTACGAGCAGTACTTC. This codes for CASKRSGGGYEQYF.

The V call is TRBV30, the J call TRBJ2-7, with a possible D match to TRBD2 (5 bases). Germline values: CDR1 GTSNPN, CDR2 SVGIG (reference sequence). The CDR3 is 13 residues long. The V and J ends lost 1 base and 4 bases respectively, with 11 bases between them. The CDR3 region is CAWSGSRGYEQYF. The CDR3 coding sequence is TGTGCCTGGAGTGGAAGCCGGGGATACGAGCAGTACTTC.

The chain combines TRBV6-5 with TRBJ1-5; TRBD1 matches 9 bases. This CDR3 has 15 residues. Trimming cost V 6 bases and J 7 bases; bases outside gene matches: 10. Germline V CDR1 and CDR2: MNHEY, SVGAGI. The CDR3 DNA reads TGTGCCAGCAGGAGCCGGACAGGGGCGACGCAGCCCCAGCATTTT. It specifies CASRSRTGATQPQHF.

The CDR3 sequence: CASKQGNTGELFF. Written as DNA, the CDR3 is TGTGCCAGCAAGCAGGGGAACACCGGGGAGCTGTTTTTT. This chain connects TRBV2 to TRBJ2-2; possibly TRBD1 for D (5 bases). The CDR3 runs to 13 residues. V was pared by 7 bases and J by 1 base, with 7 bases between. CDR1 is SNHLY, CDR2 FYNNEI, per germline.

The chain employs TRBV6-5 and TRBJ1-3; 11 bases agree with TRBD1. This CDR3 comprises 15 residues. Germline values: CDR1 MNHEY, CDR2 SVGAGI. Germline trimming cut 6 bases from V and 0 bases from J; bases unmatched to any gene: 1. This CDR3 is CASRGTGGSGNTIYF. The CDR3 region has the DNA TGTGCCAGCAGGGGGACAGGGGGCTCTGGAAACACCATATATTTT.

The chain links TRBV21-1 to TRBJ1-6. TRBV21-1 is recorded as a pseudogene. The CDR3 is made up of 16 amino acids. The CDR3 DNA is TGTGCCAGCAGCAATCGGAGGCCGGACTATAATTCACCCCTCCACTTT. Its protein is CASSNRRPDYNSPLHF.

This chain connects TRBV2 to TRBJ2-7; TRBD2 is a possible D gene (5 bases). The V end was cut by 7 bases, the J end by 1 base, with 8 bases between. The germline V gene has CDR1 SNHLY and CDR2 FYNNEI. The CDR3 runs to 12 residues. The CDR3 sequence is CASNSGSYEQYF. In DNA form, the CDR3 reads TGTGCCAGCAACTCGGGGTCCTACGAGCAGTACTTC.

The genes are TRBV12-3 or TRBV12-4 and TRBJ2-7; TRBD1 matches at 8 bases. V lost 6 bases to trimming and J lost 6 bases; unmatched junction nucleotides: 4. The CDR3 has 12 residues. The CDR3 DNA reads TGTGCCAGCAGATCAGACAGGGGCGAGCAGTACTTC. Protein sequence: CASRSDRGEQYF.

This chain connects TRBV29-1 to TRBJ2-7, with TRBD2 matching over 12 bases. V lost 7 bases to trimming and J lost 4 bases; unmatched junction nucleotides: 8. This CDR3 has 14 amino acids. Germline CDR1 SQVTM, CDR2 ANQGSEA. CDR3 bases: TGCAGCGCCTTACTAGCGGGGGGCCATTACGAGCAGTACTTC. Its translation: CSALLAGGHYEQYF.

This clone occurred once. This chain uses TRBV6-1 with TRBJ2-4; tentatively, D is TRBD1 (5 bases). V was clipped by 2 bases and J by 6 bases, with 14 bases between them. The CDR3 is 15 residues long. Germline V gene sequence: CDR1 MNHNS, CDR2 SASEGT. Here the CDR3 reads CASSEMTEGANIQYF. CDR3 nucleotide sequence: TGTGCCAGCAGTGAAATGACCGAAGGGGCAAACATTCAGTACTTC.

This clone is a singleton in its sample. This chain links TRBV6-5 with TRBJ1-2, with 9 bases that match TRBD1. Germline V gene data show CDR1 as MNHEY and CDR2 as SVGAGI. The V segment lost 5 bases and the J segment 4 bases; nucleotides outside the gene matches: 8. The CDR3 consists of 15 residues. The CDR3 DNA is TGTGCCAGCAGTCCACCGGACAGGGGCACCTATGGCTACACCTTC. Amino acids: CASSPPDRGTYGYTF.

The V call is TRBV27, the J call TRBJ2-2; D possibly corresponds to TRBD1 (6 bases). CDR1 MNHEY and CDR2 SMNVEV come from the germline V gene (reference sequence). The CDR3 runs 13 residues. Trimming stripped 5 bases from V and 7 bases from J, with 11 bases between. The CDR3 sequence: CASSIQGDGELFF. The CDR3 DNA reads TGTGCCAGCAGTATACAGGGTGACGGGGAGCTGTTTTTT.

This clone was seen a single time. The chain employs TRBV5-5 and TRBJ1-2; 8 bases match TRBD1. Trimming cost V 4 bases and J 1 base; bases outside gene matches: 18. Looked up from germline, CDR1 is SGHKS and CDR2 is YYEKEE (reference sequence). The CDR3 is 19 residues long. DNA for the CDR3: TGTGCCAGCAGCCAATCAAGCCCGGCAGGGGGCCCGAGTAACTATGGCTACACCTTC. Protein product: CASSQSSPAGGPSNYGYTF. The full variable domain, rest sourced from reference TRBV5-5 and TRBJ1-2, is DAGVTQSPTHLIKTRGQQVTLRCSPISGHKSVSWYQQVLGQGPQFIFQYYEKEERGRGNFPDRFSARQFPNYSSELNVNALLLGDSALYLCASSQSSPAGGPSNYGYTFGSGTRLTVV.

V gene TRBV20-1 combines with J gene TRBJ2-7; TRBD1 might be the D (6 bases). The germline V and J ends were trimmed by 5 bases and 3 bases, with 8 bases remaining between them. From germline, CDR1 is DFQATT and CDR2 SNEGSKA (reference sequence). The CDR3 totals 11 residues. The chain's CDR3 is CSAETGYEQYF. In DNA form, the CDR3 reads TGCAGTGCTGAGACAGGCTACGAGCAGTACTTC.

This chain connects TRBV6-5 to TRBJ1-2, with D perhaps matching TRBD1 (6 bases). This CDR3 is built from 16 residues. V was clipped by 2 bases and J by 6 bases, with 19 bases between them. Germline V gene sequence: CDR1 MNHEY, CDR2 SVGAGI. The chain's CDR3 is CASSYLGDRRFDGYTF. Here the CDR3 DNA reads TGTGCCAGCAGTTACCTCGGTGACAGGCGGTTTGATGGCTACACCTTC.

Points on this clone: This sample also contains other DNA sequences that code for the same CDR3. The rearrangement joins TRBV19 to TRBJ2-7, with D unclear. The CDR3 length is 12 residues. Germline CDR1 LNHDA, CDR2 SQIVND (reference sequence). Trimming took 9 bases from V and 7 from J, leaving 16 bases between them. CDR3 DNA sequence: TGTGCCAGCTCCTCGCGTGGTCGGGAGCAGTACTTC. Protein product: CASSSRGREQYF. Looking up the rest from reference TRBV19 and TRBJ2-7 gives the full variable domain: DGGITQSPKYLFRKEGQNVTLSCEQNLNHDAMYWYRQDPGQGLRLIYYSQIVNDFQKGDIAEGYSVSREKKESFPLTVTSAQKNPTAFYLCASSSRGREQYFGPGTRLTVT.

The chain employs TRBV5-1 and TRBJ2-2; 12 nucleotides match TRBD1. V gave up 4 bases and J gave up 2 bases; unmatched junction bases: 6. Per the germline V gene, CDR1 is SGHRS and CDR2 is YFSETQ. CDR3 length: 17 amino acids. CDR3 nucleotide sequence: TGCGCCAGCAGCAGGGGACAGGGGGCCCTAAACACCGGGGAGCTGTTTTTT. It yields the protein CASSRGQGALNTGELFF.

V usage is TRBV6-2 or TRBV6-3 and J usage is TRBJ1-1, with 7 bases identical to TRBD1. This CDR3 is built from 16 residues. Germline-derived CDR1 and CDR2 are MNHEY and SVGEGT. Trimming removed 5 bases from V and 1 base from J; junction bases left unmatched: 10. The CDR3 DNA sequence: TGTGCCAGCAGTCAAGAGCAGGGGGTCTGGAACACTGAAGCTTTCTTT. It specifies CASSQEQGVWNTEAFF.

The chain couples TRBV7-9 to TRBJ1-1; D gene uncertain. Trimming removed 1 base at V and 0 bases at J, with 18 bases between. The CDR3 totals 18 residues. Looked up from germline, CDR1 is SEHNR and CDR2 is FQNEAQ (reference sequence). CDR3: CASSLGPSRQAMNTEAFF. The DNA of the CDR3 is TGTGCCAGCAGCTTAGGGCCCAGCCGCCAGGCTATGAACACTGAAGCTTTCTTT.

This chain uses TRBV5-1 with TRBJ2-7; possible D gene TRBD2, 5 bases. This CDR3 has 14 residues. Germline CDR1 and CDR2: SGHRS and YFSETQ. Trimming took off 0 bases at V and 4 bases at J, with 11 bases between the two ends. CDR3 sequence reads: CASSLDPGSYEQYF. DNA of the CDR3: TGCGCCAGCAGCTTGGATCCGGGGTCATACGAGCAGTACTTC.

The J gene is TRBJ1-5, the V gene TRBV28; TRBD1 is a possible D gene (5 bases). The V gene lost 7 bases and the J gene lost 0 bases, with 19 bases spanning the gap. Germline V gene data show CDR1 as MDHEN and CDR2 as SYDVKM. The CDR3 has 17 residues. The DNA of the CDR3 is TGTGCCAGCATACCGTCCTCCCAGGGTTATAGCAATCAGCCCCAGCATTTT. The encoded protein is CASIPSSQGYSNQPQHF.

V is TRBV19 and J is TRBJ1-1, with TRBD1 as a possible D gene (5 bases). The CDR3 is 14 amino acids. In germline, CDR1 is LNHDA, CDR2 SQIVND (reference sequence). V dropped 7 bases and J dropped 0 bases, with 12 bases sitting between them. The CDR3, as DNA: TGTGCCAGTACGAAGGAGGGGATGAACACTGAAGCTTTCTTT. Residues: CASTKEGMNTEAFF. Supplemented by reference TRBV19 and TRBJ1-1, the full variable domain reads DGGITQSPKYLFRKEGQNVTLSCEQNLNHDAMYWYRQDPGQGLRLIYYSQIVNDFQKGDIAEGYSVSREKKESFPLTVTSAQKNPTAFYLCASTKEGMNTEAFFGQGTRLTVV.

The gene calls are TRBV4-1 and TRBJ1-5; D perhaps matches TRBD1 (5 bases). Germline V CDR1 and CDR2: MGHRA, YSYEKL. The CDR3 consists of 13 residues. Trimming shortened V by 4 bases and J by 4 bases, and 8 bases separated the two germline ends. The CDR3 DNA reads TGCGCCAGCAGCCGACAGTATAATCAGCCCCAGCATTTT. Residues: CASSRQYNQPQHF.

The CDR3 coding sequence is TGCGCCAGCAGCCAAGATCCCAGGCAAGTCACCTACGAGCAGTACTTC. It yields the protein CASSQDPRQVTYEQYF. The chain employs TRBV4-1 and TRBJ2-7; D ambiguous. From germline, CDR1 is MGHRA and CDR2 YSYEKL. Trimming took off 0 bases at V and 2 bases at J, with 14 bases between the two ends. The CDR3 runs 16 residues.

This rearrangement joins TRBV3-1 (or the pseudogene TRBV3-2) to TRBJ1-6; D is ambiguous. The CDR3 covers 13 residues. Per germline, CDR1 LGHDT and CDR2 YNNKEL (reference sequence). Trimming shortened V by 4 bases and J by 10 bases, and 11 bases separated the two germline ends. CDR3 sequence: CASSLNTLSPLHF. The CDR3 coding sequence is TGTGCCAGCAGCCTGAACACCTTATCACCCCTCCACTTT.